This T cell receptor beta chain was documented in a study of shared clonotypes between healthy human individuals. Germline assignment: CDR1 MNHEY and CDR2 SMNVEV (reference sequence). This CDR3 has 10 amino acids. Trimming took 3 bases from V and 6 from J, leaving 3 bases between them. Study findings and constraints: What naive subsets generally showed was a larger estimated richness than memory subsets showed. Few donors restricted represented genetic and exposure-history diversity.

Using immunoSEQ multiplex PCR, the repertoire was profiled, and TCRdb retains in-frame clones only, with some absent. The sample lists 2 million to 2.5 million clones, 85% to 95% occurring once. Positively selected for CCR7, the CD45RO-negative cells used as naive CD8 cells excluded terminally differentiated effector memory CD45RA+ cells. In regard to this clone: Its target is unknown.

The chain couples TRBV27 to TRBJ2-7; D remains unclear. The clonotype originates from a man aged 18 to 29 in good health. Some clones in this sample may be carry-over from other donors' samples. Sequences were obtained from naive CD8+ T cells from PBMCs. The CDR3 DNA follows: TGTGCCAGCAGTTTTCCCGAGCAGTACTTC. It translates to CASSFPEQYF.